These 25 T cell receptor beta chains were all obtained from the same sample, sequenced in a study of blood T cell repertoires in COVID-19 (dated by TCRdb to the early 2020s). To prepare the library, the immunoSEQ multiplex PCR assay was applied. TCRdb took over this immuneACCESS table, retaining in-frame rearrangements with V and J assigned. Such tables are incomplete; in checked studies, under half of the missing clones stem from an unresolved V gene, and the remainder is unexplained. Counted in this sample were 120,000 or so clones; approximately 80% of them appeared once. The ten largest clones capture approximately 16% of the sample. Sample: peripheral blood. These receptors originate from a woman aged 50 to 60 with acute or convalescent COVID-19.

The J gene is TRBJ2-7, the V gene TRBV29-1; the match to TRBD2 covers 9 bases. CDR3 length: 14 residues. Germline CDR1 SQVTM, CDR2 ANQGSEA. The junction had 6 bases not matched to a gene; V was cut back by 3 bases and J by 3 bases. For the CDR3, the DNA is TGCAGCGTTGAGGGGCGGGGGGGCAACTACGAGCAGTACTTC. Protein product: CSVEGRGGNYEQYF.

V gene TRBV24-1 combines with J gene TRBJ2-2; D not certain. Germline CDR1 reads KGHDR; CDR2 reads SFDVKD. Trimming stripped 0 bases from V and 6 bases from J, with 13 bases between. This CDR3 is 16 amino acids long. The CDR3 region has the DNA TGTGCCACCAGTGATTTGTTTGTAGAAGGAGCCGGGGAGCTGTTTTTT. It translates to CATSDLFVEGAGELFF.

The chain employs TRBV5-4 and TRBJ1-2; no firm D call. CDR1 is SGHNT, CDR2 YYREEE, per germline (reference sequence). The CDR3 covers 16 residues. The V end was cut by 3 bases, the J end by 4 bases, with 19 bases between. CDR3 amino acids: CASSSKREGVLYGYTF. In DNA form, the CDR3 reads TGTGCCAGCAGCTCTAAGCGAGAGGGAGTTCTCTATGGCTACACCTTC.

This clone was detected once. Distinct nucleotide sequences in the sample also encode this CDR3. The rearrangement uses TRBV12-3 or TRBV12-4 and TRBJ1-5; D unresolved. V was shortened by 2 bases and J by 4 bases, with 3 bases between the two germline ends. The CDR3 totals 12 residues. The CDR3, as DNA: TGTGCCAGCAGTTTACTGAATCAGCCCCAGCATTTT. Protein: CASSLLNQPQHF.

CDR3 nucleotides: TGTGCCAGCAGTTCCCAGGTGGCCTATAATTCACCCCTCCACTTT. It encodes CASSSQVAYNSPLHF. The chain couples TRBV6-2 or TRBV6-3 to TRBJ1-6, with D unresolved. The V gene's germline CDR1 is MNHEY and CDR2 SVGEGT. V dropped 4 bases and J dropped 2 bases, with 9 bases sitting between them. This CDR3 contains 15 residues.

The chain combines TRBV6-5 with TRBJ1-2; D may be TRBD1 (6 bases). V lost 7 bases and J lost 3, with 18 bases in between. CDR1 and CDR2 from the germline V gene are MNHEY and SVGAGI. The CDR3 has 15 amino acids. CDR3 protein: CASTVRGGQDYGYTF. In nucleotides, the CDR3 is TGTGCCAGCACTGTTAGGGGGGGTCAGGACTATGGCTACACCTTC.

This clone appeared a single time. V is TRBV5-1 and J is TRBJ2-2, with D possibly TRBD1 on 5 matching bases. Germline assignment: CDR1 SGHRS and CDR2 YFSETQ. V was shortened by 2 bases and J by 4 bases, with 6 bases between the two germline ends. There are 13 residues in the CDR3. The CDR3 nucleotides read TGCGCCAGCAGCTTCGACAGCACCGGGGAGCTGTTTTTT. Its translation is CASSFDSTGELFF. Together with reference TRBV5-1 and TRBJ2-2, the CDR3 gives the full variable domain: KAGVTQTPRYLIKTRGQQVTLSCSPISGHRSVSWYQQTPGQGLQFLFEYFSETQRNKGNFPGRFSGRQFSNSRSEMNVSTLELGDSALYLCASSFDSTGELFFGEGSRLTVL.

V usage is TRBV10-3 and J usage is TRBJ2-3; 7 bases are a match to TRBD1. Germline V CDR1 and CDR2: ENHRY, SYGVKD. CDR3 size: 14 residues. The trim removed 6 bases at V and 1 base at J, leaving 4 bases unmatched. CDR3 nucleotide sequence: TGTGCCATCAGCGAGGGGGCCGGCACAGATACGCAGTATTTT. Protein sequence: CAISEGAGTDTQYF.

V usage is TRBV20-1 and J usage is TRBJ2-3; no clear D. The CDR3 contains 12 residues. V was pared by 3 bases and J by 7 bases, with 11 bases between. CDR1 is DFQATT, CDR2 SNEGSKA, per germline (reference sequence). Here the CDR3 DNA reads TGCAGTGCTAGTTTGGAGATGTATACGCAGTATTTT. This sequence encodes CSASLEMYTQYF.

This clone was seen more than once but under ten times. The gene calls are TRBV6-5 and TRBJ1-1; a weak D match, TRBD1 (6 bases). The CDR3 has 15 residues. CDR1 and CDR2 from the germline V gene are MNHEY and SVGAGI. V was cut by 5 bases and J by 1 base, with 14 bases left in between. The CDR3 bases are TGTGCCAGCAGTCCAGGACAGTATGCGAACACTGAAGCTTTCTTT. Its protein product is CASSPGQYANTEAFF.

This chain joins TRBV5-1 and TRBJ1-1; D gene ambiguous. The CDR3 covers 14 residues. Trimming stripped 0 bases from V and 2 bases from J, with 8 bases between. CDR1 is SGHRS, CDR2 YFSETQ, per germline. The CDR3 reads CASSLDRLNTEAFF. CDR3 in DNA: TGCGCCAGCAGCTTGGACAGATTAAACACTGAAGCTTTCTTT.

V gene TRBV6-5 combines with J gene TRBJ2-3, with TRBD2 matching 7 bases. Looked up from germline, CDR1 is MNHEY and CDR2 is SVGAGI. Trimming took 8 bases from V and 4 from J; bases not matched to a gene: 12. The CDR3 runs to 15 residues. CDR3 in amino acids: CASHTSLGGADTQYF. The CDR3 DNA is TGTGCCAGCCACACATCTCTGGGGGGGGCAGATACGCAGTATTTT.

This rearrangement joins TRBV18 to TRBJ2-3, with TRBD2 matching over 9 bases. The germline CDR1 and CDR2 sequences are KGHSH and LQKENI. After removal of 3 bases from V and 3 bases from J, the junction contained 4 bases not matched to a gene. The CDR3 runs to 15 residues. The CDR3 reads CASSPTAGGTDTQYF. CDR3 DNA sequence: TGTGCCAGCTCACCTACTGCGGGGGGGACAGATACGCAGTATTTT.

The chain joins TRBV3-1 (or the pseudogene TRBV3-2) to TRBJ2-1; 12 positions match TRBD2. Germline V gives CDR1 LGHDT, CDR2 YNNKEL (reference sequence). V lost 4 bases and J lost 8; bases outside the gene matches: 6. The CDR3 covers 15 residues. The CDR3 nucleotides are TGTGCCAGCAGCCGTCTAGCGGGGGGGCTATATGAGCAGTTCTTC. Translated: CASSRLAGGLYEQFF.

V and J are TRBV5-1 and TRBJ2-3; 9 positions agree with TRBD1. Trimming cost V 4 bases and J 4 bases; bases outside gene matches: 7. The CDR3 consists of 15 residues. Looked up from germline, CDR1 is SGHRS and CDR2 is YFSETQ. The DNA for the CDR3 is TGCGCCAGCAGCCCGAACAGGGGGCTTTCAGATACGCAGTATTTT. Translated, it gives CASSPNRGLSDTQYF.

V is TRBV30 and J is TRBJ2-4; 15 bases align to TRBD2. V lost 3 bases, J lost 8 bases, and 11 bases stayed unmatched. The CDR3 has 17 residues. In germline, CDR1 is GTSNPN, CDR2 SVGIG (reference sequence). CDR3 amino acids: CAWRPSGLAGGRDIQYF. The CDR3 DNA reads as TGTGCCTGGAGGCCCTCCGGACTAGCGGGGGGGCGGGACATTCAGTACTTC.

This clone came up once. This sequence joins TRBV3-1 (or the pseudogene TRBV3-2) and TRBJ1-1; D ambiguous. The length of the CDR3 is 13 residues. Germline lookup yields CDR1 LGHDT and CDR2 YNNKEL (reference sequence). Trimming left V 1 base short and J 4 bases short, with 7 bases between. CDR3 residues: CASSQAGSTEAFF. CDR3 bases: TGTGCCAGCAGCCAAGCTGGGAGCACTGAAGCTTTCTTT.

The CDR3 here is CASSVVGTGFDEQFF. In DNA, the CDR3 is TGTGCCAGCAGCGTAGTTGGGACAGGGTTCGATGAGCAGTTCTTC. The chain has TRBV9 and TRBJ2-1; 9 bases fit TRBD1. There are 15 residues in the CDR3. From germline, CDR1 is SGDLS and CDR2 YYNGEE. The ends lost 0 bases at V and 8 bases at J; junction bases unmatched: 6.

About this clone itself: The sample contains more than one DNA sequence encoding this CDR3. This chain connects TRBV2 to TRBJ2-7; TRBD1 matches at 8 bases. This CDR3 is 15 amino acids long. V was clipped by 3 bases and J by 1 base; unmatched bases: 5. The germline V gene encodes CDR1 SNHLY and CDR2 FYNNEI. CDR3 nucleotide sequence: TGTGCCAGCAGTGAGCCAGGACAGGGATCCTACGAGCAGTACTTC. Its translation: CASSEPGQGSYEQYF.

The chain employs TRBV5-1 and TRBJ2-3, with D unresolved. Trimming pared 1 base from V and 0 bases from J, leaving 6 bases between. The germline CDR1 and CDR2 sequences are SGHRS and YFSETQ. CDR3 size: 14 residues. The CDR3 spells CASSLTLSTDTQYF. Here the CDR3 DNA reads TGCGCCAGCAGCTTGACTCTCAGCACAGATACGCAGTATTTT.

V usage is TRBV12-3 or TRBV12-4 and J usage is TRBJ2-1; a weak D match, TRBD2 (6 bases). V was clipped by 11 bases and J by 6 bases, with 17 bases between them. CDR3 length: 13 amino acids. The CDR3 DNA follows: TGTGCCGGGGCCCGGGGAGGCGGCAATGAGCAGTTCTTC. This sequence encodes CAGARGGGNEQFF.

The gene calls are TRBV2 and TRBJ1-6; a possible D gene is TRBD1 (5 bases). This CDR3 is built from 15 residues. V shed 7 bases and J shed 7 bases, with 17 bases lying between them. Germline V lookup: CDR1 SNHLY, CDR2 FYNNEI. CDR3 nucleotide sequence: TGTGCCAGCAATGGAGGAGGGGCGAAAAATTCACCCCTCCACTTT. This translates into CASNGGGAKNSPLHF.

The chain recombines TRBV13 with TRBJ1-1; a possible D gene is TRBD1 (6 bases). Trimming took off 2 bases at V and 0 bases at J, with 10 bases between the two ends. The CDR3 is 15 amino acids. Germline CDR1 reads PRHDT; CDR2 reads FYEKMQ (reference sequence). The CDR3 nucleotides are TGTGCCAGCAGCTTACAGGGGCACATGAACACTGAAGCTTTCTTT. Translation: CASSLQGHMNTEAFF.

The V and J genes are TRBV9 and TRBJ2-3, with D unclear. CDR3 length equals 16 residues. Trimming cost V 0 bases and J 2 bases, with 13 bases left between them. Germline CDR1 reads SGDLS; CDR2 reads YYNGEE. The CDR3 region has the DNA TGTGCCAGCAGCGTAGGAACCACCACTGTCACAGATACGCAGTATTTT. Residues: CASSVGTTTVTDTQYF.

V and J are TRBV27 and TRBJ1-3; 8 bases agree with TRBD1. The CDR3 spans 17 residues. Germline V gene sequence: CDR1 MNHEY, CDR2 SMNVEV (reference sequence). Trimming cost V 0 bases and J 1 base; bases outside gene matches: 5. CDR3 amino acids: CASSLSNTGGSGNTIYF. CDR3 nucleotide sequence: TGTGCCAGCAGTTTATCGAACACAGGGGGTTCTGGAAACACCATATATTTT.